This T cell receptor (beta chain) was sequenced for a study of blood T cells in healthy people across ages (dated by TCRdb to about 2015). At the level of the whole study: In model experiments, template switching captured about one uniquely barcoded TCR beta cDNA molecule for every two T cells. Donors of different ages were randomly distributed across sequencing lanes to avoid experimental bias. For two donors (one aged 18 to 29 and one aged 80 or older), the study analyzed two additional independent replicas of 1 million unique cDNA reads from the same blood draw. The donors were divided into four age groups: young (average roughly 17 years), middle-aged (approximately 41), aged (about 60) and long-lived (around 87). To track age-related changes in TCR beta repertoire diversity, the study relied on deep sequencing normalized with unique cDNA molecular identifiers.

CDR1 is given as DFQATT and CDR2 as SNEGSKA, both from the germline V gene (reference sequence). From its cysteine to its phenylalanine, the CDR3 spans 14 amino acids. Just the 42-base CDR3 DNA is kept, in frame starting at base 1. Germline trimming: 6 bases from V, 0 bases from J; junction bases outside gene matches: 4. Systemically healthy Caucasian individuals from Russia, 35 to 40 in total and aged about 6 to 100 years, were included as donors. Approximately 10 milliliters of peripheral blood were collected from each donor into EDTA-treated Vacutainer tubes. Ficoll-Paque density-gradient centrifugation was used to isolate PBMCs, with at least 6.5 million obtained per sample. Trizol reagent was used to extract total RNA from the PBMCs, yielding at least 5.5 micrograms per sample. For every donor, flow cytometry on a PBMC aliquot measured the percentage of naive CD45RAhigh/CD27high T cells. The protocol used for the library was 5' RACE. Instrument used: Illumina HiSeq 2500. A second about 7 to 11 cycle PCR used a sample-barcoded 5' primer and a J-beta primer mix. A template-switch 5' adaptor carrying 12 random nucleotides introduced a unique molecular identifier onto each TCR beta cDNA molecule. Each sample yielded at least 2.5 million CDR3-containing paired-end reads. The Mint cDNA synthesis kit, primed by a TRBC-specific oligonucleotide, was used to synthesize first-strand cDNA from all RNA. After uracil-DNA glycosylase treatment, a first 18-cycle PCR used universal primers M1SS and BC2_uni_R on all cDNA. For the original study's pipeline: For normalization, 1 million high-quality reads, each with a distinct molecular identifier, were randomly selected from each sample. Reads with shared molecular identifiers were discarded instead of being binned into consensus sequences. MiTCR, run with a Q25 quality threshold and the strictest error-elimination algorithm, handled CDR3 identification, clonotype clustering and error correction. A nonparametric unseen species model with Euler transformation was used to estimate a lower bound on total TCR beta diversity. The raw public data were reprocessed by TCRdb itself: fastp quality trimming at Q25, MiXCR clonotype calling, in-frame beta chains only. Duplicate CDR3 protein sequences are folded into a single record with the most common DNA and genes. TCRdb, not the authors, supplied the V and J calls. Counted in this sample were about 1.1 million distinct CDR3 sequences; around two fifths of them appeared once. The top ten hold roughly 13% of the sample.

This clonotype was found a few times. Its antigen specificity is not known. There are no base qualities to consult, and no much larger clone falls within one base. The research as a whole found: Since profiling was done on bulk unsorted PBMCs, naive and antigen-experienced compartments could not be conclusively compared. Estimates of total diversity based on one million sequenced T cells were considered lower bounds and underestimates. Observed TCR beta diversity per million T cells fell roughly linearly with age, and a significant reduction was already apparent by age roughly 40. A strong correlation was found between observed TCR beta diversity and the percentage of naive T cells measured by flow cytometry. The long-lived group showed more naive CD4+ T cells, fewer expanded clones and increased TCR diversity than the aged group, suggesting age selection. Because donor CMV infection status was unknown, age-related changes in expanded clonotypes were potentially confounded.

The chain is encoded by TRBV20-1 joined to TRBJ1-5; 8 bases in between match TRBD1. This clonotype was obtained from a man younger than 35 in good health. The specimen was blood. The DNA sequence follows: TGCAGTGCCGGGGACAGGAATAGCAATCAGCCCCAGCATTTT. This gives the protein CSAGDRNSNQPQHF.